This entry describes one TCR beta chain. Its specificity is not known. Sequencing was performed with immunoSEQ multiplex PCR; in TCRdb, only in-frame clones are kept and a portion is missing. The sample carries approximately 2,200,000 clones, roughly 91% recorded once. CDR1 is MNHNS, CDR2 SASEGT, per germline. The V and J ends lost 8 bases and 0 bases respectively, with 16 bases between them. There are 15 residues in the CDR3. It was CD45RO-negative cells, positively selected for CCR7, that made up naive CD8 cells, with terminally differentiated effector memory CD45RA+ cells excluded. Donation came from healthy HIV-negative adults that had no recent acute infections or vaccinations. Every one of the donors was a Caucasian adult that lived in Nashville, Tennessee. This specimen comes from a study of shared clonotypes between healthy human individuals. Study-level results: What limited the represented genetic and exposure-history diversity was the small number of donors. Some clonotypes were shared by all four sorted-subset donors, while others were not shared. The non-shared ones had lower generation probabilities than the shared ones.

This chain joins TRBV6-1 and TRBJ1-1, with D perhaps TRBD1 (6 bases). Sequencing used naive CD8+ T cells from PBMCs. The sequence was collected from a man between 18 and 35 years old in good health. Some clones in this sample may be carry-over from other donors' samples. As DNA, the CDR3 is TGTGCCAGCCAGGGGCGAGCAGACATGAACACTGAAGCTTTCTTT. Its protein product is CASQGRADMNTEAFF.